The 5 T cell receptor beta chains below all came from one sample that was sequenced in a study of monozygotic twins with inflammatory bowel disease. TCRdb reworked the 5' RACE reads into one entry per CDR3 protein, no DNA. The table lists 330,000 or so distinct CDR3 sequences, with around 2% in the top ten. Sequencing was done on a sample of blood. The receptors were gathered from a human donor with ulcerative colitis or Crohn's disease, or a healthy co-twin of an affected twin (not recorded which).

This sequence joins TRBV20-1 and TRBJ1-6; there is no DNA to check the TCRdb D call of TRBD1. CDR3 length: 16 amino acids. Germline loops: CDR1 DFQATT, CDR2 SNEGSKA (reference sequence). CDR3 protein: CSARDSGGSYNSPLHF.

The J gene is TRBJ2-3, the V gene TRBV24-1; the TCRdb D gene call, TRBD2, has no DNA to confirm it. CDR1 is KGHDR and CDR2 is SFDVKD in the germline V gene. The CDR3 loop spans 21 amino acids. The CDR3: CATSNFGGTAGTVGRTDTQYF.

The chain carries TRBV7-8 and TRBJ1-5. CDR1 is SGHVS, CDR2 FQNEAQ, per germline. The CDR3 has 17 amino acids. CDR3 sequence reads: CASSLAGSPPGNQPQHF. Filled out from reference TRBV7-8 and TRBJ1-5, the complete variable domain reads GAGVSQSPRYKVAKRGQDVALRCDPISGHVSLFWYQQALGQGPEFLTYFQNEAQLDKSGLPSDRFFAERPEGSVSTLKIQRTQQEDSAVYLCASSLAGSPPGNQPQHFGDGTRLSIL.

The chain is built from TRBV29-1 and TRBJ2-5; no DNA is available, so the TRBD1 call from TCRdb remains unchecked. The CDR3 sequence is 13 residues long. Germline CDR1 is SQVTM and CDR2 is ANQGSEA. This chain's CDR3 is CSVNRDRQETQYF.

The gene calls are TRBV5-1 and TRBJ2-4; lacking DNA, the TRBD2 call made by TCRdb goes unchecked. Germline CDR1 is SGHRS and CDR2 is YFSETQ. This CDR3 is built from 14 residues. The CDR3 sequence is CASSSEGAGNIQYF.